This TCR beta chain was observed in a study of blood T cell repertoires in COVID-19. Across the study: The United States, Italy and Spain provided the acute and convalescent COVID-19 samples. T cells, B-cell-depleted T cells, or PBMCs supplied cDNA or gDNA.

Per the study methods: Quantification of nucleated cells was approximated via reference gene primer amplification. TCRdb's table, derived via immunoSEQ multiplex PCR, lists solely in-frame clones and lacks some. V and J calls and clone size are those listed in that table; D and trimming were worked out from the DNA. The table has 90,000 to 120,000 clones, about 91% seen once. On this clone: One end of the junction fails to match germline, which may point to a read error.

Sequencing used peripheral blood. The receptor's source is a man between 50 and 59 years old with active or convalescent COVID-19.

CDR3 DNA: TGTGCCAGCGACGCGACCCCTGGGGCCAACGTTCTGACTTTC. It translates to CASDATPGANVLTF. The chain recombines TRBV28 with TRBJ2-6; possible D gene TRBD1, 5 bases. The CDR3 has 14 residues. The germline CDR1 and CDR2 sequences are MDHEN and SYDVKM.